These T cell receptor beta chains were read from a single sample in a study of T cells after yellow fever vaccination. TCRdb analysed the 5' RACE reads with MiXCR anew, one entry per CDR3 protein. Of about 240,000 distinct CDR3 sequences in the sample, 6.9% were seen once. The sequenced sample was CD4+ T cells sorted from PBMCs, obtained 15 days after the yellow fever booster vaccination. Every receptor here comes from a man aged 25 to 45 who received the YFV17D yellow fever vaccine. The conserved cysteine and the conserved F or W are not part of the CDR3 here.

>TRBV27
ASSLTGGQREQY
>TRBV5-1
ASSWGLAGPYEQY
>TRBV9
ASSPGGVRVAGELF
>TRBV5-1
ASSWAGMSNQPQH
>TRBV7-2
ASSPRVETQY
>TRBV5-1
ASSLARGQVAEKLF
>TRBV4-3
ASSQGDINYGYT
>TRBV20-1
SVPGRNSYEQY
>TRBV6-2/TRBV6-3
ASSPLSASYNEQF
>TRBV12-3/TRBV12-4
ASSLRVGYGYT
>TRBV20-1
SATLSRGLGEQY
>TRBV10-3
AISEMLAGADEQY
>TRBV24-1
ATSGGGTDTQY
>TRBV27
ASTLKRAGRETQY
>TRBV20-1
SASPGSTDTQY
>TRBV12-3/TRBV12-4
ASSLQASVSTDTQY
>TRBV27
ASSSNRGRGNEQF
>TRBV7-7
ASSFSASDTQY
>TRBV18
ASSPTAGTGEYSGANVLT
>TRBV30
AWSAQTEKLF
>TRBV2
ATNLDDEQF
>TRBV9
ASSVASPQAGEQY
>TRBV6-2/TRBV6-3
ASSSGRSLELF
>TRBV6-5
ASATGVQETQY
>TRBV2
ASSPGSSAVETQY
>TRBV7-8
ASSRQGYSYNEQF
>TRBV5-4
ASNPTSGGQETQY
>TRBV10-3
AISDTGQPQH
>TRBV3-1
ASSLTSGSLGETQY
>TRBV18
ASSQTPGHGTDTQY
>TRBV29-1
SVGWAGNTIY
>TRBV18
ASSPVWVAGANEQY